This T cell receptor beta chain was profiled in a study of T cell responses to AZD1222 COVID-19 vaccine. Study-wide results and limits: CD4 TCRs associated with vaccination spanned spike, dominating at 160-218 and 743-854.

Profiling relied on immunoSEQ multiplex PCR, and the TCRdb table lists in-frame clones only, not all of them. Among about 160,000 clones listed, around 87% were seen once. As for this clone: Its cognate antigen is unknown.

This TCR was sampled from an adult in good health. The sample consisted of peripheral blood, taken on day 0 of AZD1222 vaccination.

The CDR3 is CASSLGTSLSSYEQYV. CDR3 in DNA: TGCGCCAGCAGCTTGGGGACTAGCCTAAGCTCCTACGAGCAGTACGTC. The chain employs TRBV5-1 and TRBJ2-7, with 8 positions matching TRBD2. This CDR3 contains 16 residues. Germline V lookup: CDR1 SGHRS, CDR2 YFSETQ. With 0 bases clipped from V and 0 bases from J, the junction kept 5 bases outside the gene matches.